This TCR beta chain was identified in a study of cytomegalovirus exposure and HLA in healthy donors listed by TCRdb under 2017. In the study overall: According to an earlier analysis of 587 of the donors, about 180 million T cells yielded approximately 120 million unique TCR beta sequences and about 300 Gb of sequence data. Around 300 gigabases of sequencing data and around 87 million unique TCR sequences were included in an early release covering under 650 HLA-typed donors. Of the 300 to 500 genotyped donors, 75% to 85% were placed in the genetic ancestry cluster associated with self-reported Caucasian donors. The study was designed to test whether signatures of past pathogen exposure could be identified by cataloging public T cell receptors. Using immunosequencing, the study profiled T cell repertoires from some 670 subjects and related those repertoires to cytomegalovirus serostatus. Besides the first cohort of under 700 subjects, a separate validation cohort made up of roughly 120 different subjects was used. To predict cytomegalovirus infection status, the study combined high-throughput TCR immunosequencing, statistical association of individual TCRs with disease status, and machine learning. A later analysis re-analyzed previously published TCR beta repertoires from 500 to 700 donors and added high-resolution HLA genotyping to study TCR occurrence patterns. Rather than drawing on any new phenotypic data, the later analysis identified candidate immune exposures from TCR beta sequences and the way those sequences occurred across donors. To decide whether each TCR beta V gene segment behaved as functional or pseudogenic, an earlier analysis of approximately 600 of the donors relied on high-throughput TCR beta sequencing. Donor age, sex, ethnicity and CMV serostatus were compiled alongside the repertoire data. Genome-wide SNP genotypes for about 55% of the 666 donors were used in a later genetic analysis, which treated that subset as a discovery cohort. All discovery cohort repertoires had been generated using a single sequencing platform. HLA typing covered class I and class II loci at four-digit resolution. Typing coverage varied by locus: roughly 629-640 donors for A, B, C, DRB1 and DQB1; more than 500 for DQA1; 606 for DPA1; roughly 450 for DPB1. Four or five DR-DQ haplotypes were handled as single units for association and clustering because linkage in the cohort was strong. Across approximately 400 genotyped donors of the cohort, an average of approximately 240,000 unique TCR beta nucleotide sequences per donor were sequenced, and roughly a sixth of those sequences were non-productive.

Here is what the overall study found, with its caveats: Because some donors lacked HLA typing at each locus, the association tests relied only on the typed subset. In an earlier analysis of 587 of the donors, most TCR beta V segments appeared in productive rearrangements about 87% or about 30% of the time, broadly matching IMGT annotations. Assigning TCR associations to individual alleles was difficult when HLA alleles, especially DR and DQ, strongly co-occurred. Roughly uniform sequencing depth across donors was assumed in presence/absence analyses, although this assumption may not hold. In a later analysis, TCR association rates were found to vary across HLA loci, with the most associated TCRs seen for DRB1 alleles and the fewest for HLA-C alleles. Across donors, most TCR sequences were observed very rarely, whereas some public TCRs were present in many individuals. A further reported finding was that TCR beta sequences accurately predicted the HLA-A and HLA-B alleles for most subjects in the first cohort. A later analysis associated 17,000 or so TCR beta sequences with specific HLA alleles at a false discovery rate of 0.05. Correlated functional status among segregating V segments might be attributable to linkage disequilibrium, but an unknown experimental factor could not be ruled out. A cluster of highly shared sequence variants was judged likely to be a technical artifact of the sequencing pipeline. In a later genetic analysis, a missense DCLRE1C variant was associated with V-gene and J-gene trimming of TCR beta chains, and the association was replicated in an independent cohort. Compared with the roughly 710-donor mean, donors in an Asian-associated ancestry cluster had fewer N-insertions in productive TCRs, according to a later genetic analysis. In a later analysis, HLA-associated TCR beta chains showed more clonal expansion and lower generation probabilities than non-associated chains that were equally common. In the study, roughly 160 TCR beta chains were listed as associated with cytomegalovirus. Only TCR beta chains were sequenced in this cohort, and the absence of alpha or paired-chain data limited detectable features. In vitro tests confirmed that a few of the cytomegalovirus-associated TCR beta chains recognize cytomegalovirus antigens. The earlier analysis of approximately 540 of the donors excluded some 15 rarely observed V segments, including chromosome 9 orphons, because counts were too low. Some IMGT-functional V segments, including TRBV6-2 and TRBV6-3, could not be distinguished by the 87-base-pair reads and were therefore excluded. The only immune exposure information available for the cohort was CMV serostatus. The classifier was reported to diagnose cytomegalovirus status with high specificity and sensitivity in both the original cohort and the validation cohort. In a later analysis, most CMV-associated TCR beta chains were found to appear HLA-restricted, with HLA associations seemingly driven largely by CMV exposure. Several of the top co-occurrence clusters appeared to be linked to parvovirus B19, influenza, CMV and Epstein-Barr virus, according to a later analysis. It was suggested by the authors that the approach could potentially be generalized to other disease states and immunological phenotypes.

The library was obtained by the immunoSEQ multiplex PCR assay. For the multiplex PCR, a mixture combining 60 forward primers for TCR Vbeta segments and 13 reverse primers for TCR Jbeta segments was used. The CDR3 region of rearranged TCR beta genes was amplified from genomic DNA with a multiplex PCR assay. The amplified TCR beta libraries were sequenced on the Illumina HiSeq System as 87-base-pair reads. The paper's processing steps were these. A later analysis counted 75 million to 100 million unique TCR beta chains across the 650 to 800 repertoires, and 9.5 million to 11 million of these chains were shared by at least two donors. Raw reads were error-corrected and collapsed into unique sequences with a nearest-neighbor algorithm that merged closely related sequences to remove PCR and sequencing errors. CDR3 sequences were aligned to IMGT reference sequences to assign V, D and J gene segments. For a sequence to be retained, a match of at least six nucleotides was required to both a V gene segment and a J gene segment. Rearrangements were classified as productive when the CDR3 lacked stop codons and remained in frame with V and J, and all other rearrangements were classified as non-productive. CDR3 was defined according to IMGT convention as the region running from the second conserved V-encoded cysteine to the conserved J-encoded phenylalanine. The earlier analysis of approximately 500 of the donors excluded sequences that lacked an unambiguous match to a single V gene segment. An earlier analysis of a few hundred of the donors classified V segments as functional when productive rearrangements were above 56.7% and as segregating when the standard deviation between donors was above 5%. To diagnose cytomegalovirus status from the catalog of TCR beta chain sequences, a statistical classification framework was built. A later analysis assigned V and J genes by comparing TCR nucleotide sequences with IMGT/GENE-DB human TR gene sequences. Using the TCRdist pipeline, a later analysis assigned CDR3 sequences along with most-parsimonious VDJ recombination scenarios. A later analysis defined each TCR beta chain by its CDR3 amino acid sequence plus V-gene family, and excluded reads lacking a unique V-gene family. To address suspected cross-contamination and a sequencing artifact, a later analysis removed roughly 640 highly shared, low-generation-probability nucleotide sequences. For each public chain, a later analysis derived a clonal expansion index from normalized ranks of inferred template counts within each repertoire. Generation probabilities in a later analysis came from a VDJ recombination model fitted to out-of-frame rearrangements, and those results were checked against IGoR. In a later analysis, hypergeometric tests were used to score TCR-TCR, TCR-HLA and TCR-CMV co-occurrence, with a repertoire-size bias correction applied to TCR pairs. A later analysis estimated false discovery rates by permuting HLA or CMV assignments 20 times. In a later analysis, co-occurring TCRs were grouped using DBSCAN, and TCRdist sequence similarity was added for clustering within HLA-allele-positive subsets. For co-occurrence clustering, repertoires with fewer than 30,000 or more than 120,000 public chains were excluded, along with roughly 5 repertoires with anomalous nucleotide sharing. Entries here come from immuneACCESS through TCRdb and include only in-frame sequences with V and J called. Some clones fail to appear in such tables; in the studies checked, an unresolved V gene covers under half of the shortfall, and the cause of the remainder is unknown. V and J calls and clone size are copied from that table; D and trimming were computed from the DNA. The sample has 110,000 to 150,000 clones on record, over 55% of them singletons. Together, the top ten hold roughly 2.1% of the sample.

On this clone itself: The clone's antigen remains unknown. Base qualities were left out, and no much larger clone turns up one base away.

V is shortened by 1 base, J by 5 bases, and the region joining them spans 17 bases. CDR1 is given as ENHRY and CDR2 as SYGVKD, both from the germline V gene. Taken from cysteine to phenylalanine, the CDR3 has 16 residues. Just the 48-base CDR3 DNA is kept, in frame starting at base 1. The cohort comprised 710 or so healthy bone marrow donors. Cohort members were all nominally healthy when sampled, although unrecorded immune exposures were likely present. The donor tested CMV seronegative and was one of the 352 seronegative cohort members. Each donor provided a peripheral blood sample, and peripheral blood mononuclear cells were used for TCR beta sequencing. Genomic DNA was extracted from the blood cell samples with the Qiagen DNeasy Blood Extraction Kit.

Sequenced sample: PBMCs. Rearrangement joined TRBV10-3 to TRBJ1-1; TRBD1 could be the D gene, as 5 bases match. The sequence was obtained from a man aged 35 to 55 in good health and CMV-seronegative. The CDR3 corresponds to CAISEYIQGARTEAFF. In nucleotide form, the sequence is TGTGCCATCAGTGAGTACATTCAAGGGGCGAGGACTGAAGCTTTCTTT.